The rows below give T cell receptor beta chains drawn from one sample of a study of T cell repertoires in cytomegalovirus infection. These receptors have no known antigen. TCRdb passed the reads through MiXCR, listing each CDR3 protein once. The sample gives roughly 860,000 distinct CDR3 sequences, 32% of which show up once; 9.5% to 15% is in the top ten. The sample here was cultured CD8+ T cells from PBMCs, taken from culture after CMV antigen stimulation. The receptors were gathered from a human donor in good health (CMV status not recorded). Some clones in this sample may be carry-over from other donors' samples. Both conserved end residues are part of each CDR3.

v_call: TRBV19; cdr3_length: 14; j_call: TRBJ1-2; cdr3_aa: CASSILGREDGYTF
v_call: TRBV5-5; cdr3_length: 14; j_call: TRBJ2-3; cdr3_aa: CASSPRMGTDTQYF
v_call: TRBV6-5; cdr3_length: 17; j_call: TRBJ1-1; cdr3_aa: CASGYTGGANLPTEAFF
v_call: TRBV28; cdr3_length: 14; j_call: TRBJ1-3; cdr3_aa: CASSIGSSGNTIYF
v_call: TRBV12-3/TRBV12-4; cdr3_length: 15; j_call: TRBJ1-5; cdr3_aa: CASSLESWSNQPQHF
v_call: TRBV20-1; cdr3_length: 14; j_call: TRBJ1-2; cdr3_aa: CSASNPDTNYGYTF
v_call: TRBV19; cdr3_length: 13; j_call: TRBJ2-1; cdr3_aa: CASSSGATNEQFF
v_call: TRBV7-9; cdr3_length: 15; j_call: TRBJ1-1; cdr3_aa: CASSSPTGVLTEAFF
v_call: TRBV5-5; cdr3_length: 16; j_call: TRBJ2-5; cdr3_aa: CASSIYRTQFQETQYF
v_call: TRBV12-3/TRBV12-4; cdr3_length: 16; j_call: TRBJ1-4; cdr3_aa: CASSYRTALGGEKLFF
v_call: TRBV19; cdr3_length: 15; j_call: TRBJ1-1; cdr3_aa: CASSMGDRGATEAFF
v_call: TRBV7-2; cdr3_length: 16; j_call: TRBJ2-5; cdr3_aa: CASSFPTGVLGETQYF
v_call: TRBV10-3; cdr3_length: 17; j_call: TRBJ2-3; cdr3_aa: CAINSKRAGALIYTQYF
v_call: TRBV11-2; cdr3_length: 16; j_call: TRBJ1-1; cdr3_aa: CASSALLYLANTEAFF
v_call: TRBV6-6; cdr3_length: 15; j_call: TRBJ1-2; cdr3_aa: CASSTTGKLNYGYTF
v_call: TRBV9; cdr3_length: 17; j_call: TRBJ2-2; cdr3_aa: CASSAPAQGMNTGELFF
v_call: TRBV11-2; cdr3_length: 16; j_call: TRBJ1-1; cdr3_aa: CASSFWSADMNTEAFF
v_call: TRBV29-1; cdr3_length: 14; j_call: TRBJ2-7; cdr3_aa: CSVGGTGVSYEQYF
v_call: TRBV27; cdr3_length: 16; j_call: TRBJ2-7; cdr3_aa: CASSRGGTENSYEQYF
v_call: TRBV7-9; cdr3_length: 13; j_call: TRBJ1-4; cdr3_aa: CASSSRPNEKLFF
v_call: TRBV28; cdr3_length: 14; j_call: TRBJ1-6; cdr3_aa: CASSLLWGHSPLHF
v_call: TRBV7-9; cdr3_length: 13; j_call: TRBJ1-3; cdr3_aa: CASSGYNGNTIYF
v_call: TRBV11-2; cdr3_length: 16; j_call: TRBJ2-1; cdr3_aa: CASSLAGMSSYNEQFF
v_call: TRBV12-5; cdr3_length: 13; j_call: TRBJ1-1; cdr3_aa: CASGFSSYTEAFF
v_call: TRBV10-3; cdr3_length: 11; j_call: TRBJ1-4; cdr3_aa: CATQGREKLFF